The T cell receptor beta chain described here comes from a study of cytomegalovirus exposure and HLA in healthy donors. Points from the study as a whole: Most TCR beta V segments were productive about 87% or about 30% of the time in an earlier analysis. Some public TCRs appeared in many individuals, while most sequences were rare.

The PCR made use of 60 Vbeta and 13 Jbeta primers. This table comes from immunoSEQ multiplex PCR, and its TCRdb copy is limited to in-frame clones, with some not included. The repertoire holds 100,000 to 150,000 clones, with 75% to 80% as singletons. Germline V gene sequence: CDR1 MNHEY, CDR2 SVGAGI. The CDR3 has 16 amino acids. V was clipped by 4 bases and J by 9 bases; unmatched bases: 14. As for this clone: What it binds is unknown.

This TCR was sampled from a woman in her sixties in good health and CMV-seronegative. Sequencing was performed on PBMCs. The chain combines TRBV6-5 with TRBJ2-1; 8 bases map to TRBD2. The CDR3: CASSSPGRGAVGEQFF. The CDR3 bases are TGTGCCAGCAGTTCCCCGGGGCGGGGGGCTGTAGGTGAGCAGTTCTTC.